Reported below is one TCR beta chain. Original handling: The authors estimated nucleated cell counts from reference gene primer amplification. Using immunoSEQ multiplex PCR, the repertoire was profiled, and TCRdb retains in-frame clones only, with some absent. V, J and clone size are those of that table, while D and trimming were read from the DNA. The sample has 130,000 or so clones, 70% to 90% seen once; the top ten hold approximately 20%. The data stem from a study of blood T cell repertoires in COVID-19. Study at large: Samples representing acute and convalescent COVID-19 were sourced from the United States, Italy and Spain. T cells, B-cell-depleted T cells, or PBMCs supplied cDNA or gDNA.

Trimming took 3 bases from V and 3 from J, leaving 14 bases between them. The CDR3 consists of 16 residues. Germline CDR1 reads SEHNR; CDR2 reads FQNEAQ (reference sequence). The rearrangement joins TRBV7-9 to TRBJ1-4, with D uncertain. Sequenced: peripheral blood. The origin of this receptor is a woman aged 45-65 years who had recovered from COVID-19. The CDR3 DNA is TGTGCCAGCAGCTTGGGCGGAGGGCTGCCTAATGAAAAACTGTTTTTT. Residues: CASSLGGGLPNEKLFF.